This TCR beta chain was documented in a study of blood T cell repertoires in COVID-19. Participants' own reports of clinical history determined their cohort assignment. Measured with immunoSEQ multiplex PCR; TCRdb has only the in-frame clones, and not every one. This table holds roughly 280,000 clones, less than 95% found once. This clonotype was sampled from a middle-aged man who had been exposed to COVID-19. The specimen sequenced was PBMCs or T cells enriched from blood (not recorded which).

The CDR3 protein is CASSLLAGVGSEQFF. The CDR3, as DNA: TGTGCCAGCAGTCTGTTAGCGGGAGTGGGGAGTGAGCAGTTCTTC. The chain joins TRBV28 to TRBJ2-1; TRBD2 matches at 9 bases. The CDR3 runs 15 residues. Germline assignment: CDR1 MDHEN and CDR2 SYDVKM. V trimming: 5 bases; J trimming: 9 bases; junction bases outside the gene matches: 11.